The 9 T cell receptor beta chains below all came from one sample that was sequenced in a study of cytomegalovirus exposure and HLA in healthy donors. The PCR used 60 Vbeta and 13 Jbeta primers. Generated by immunoSEQ multiplex PCR, the TCRdb table keeps only in-frame clones and is missing some. The sample carries hundreds of thousands of clones, more than 75% recorded once. Specimen: PBMCs. The receptors derive from a male donor in good health and CMV-seronegative.

The rearrangement uses TRBV28 and TRBJ1-1, with D unclear. The CDR3 contains 15 residues. V lost 8 bases to trimming and J lost 0 bases, with 16 bases between them. Germline lookup yields CDR1 MDHEN and CDR2 SYDVKM. CDR3 sequence reads: CASPPLQPLNTEAFF. The CDR3, as DNA: TGTGCCAGCCCACCCTTACAGCCCCTGAACACTGAAGCTTTCTTT.

A single count supports this clone. This chain joins TRBV5-4 and TRBJ2-7, with TRBD2 matching 9 bases. CDR1 is SGHNT and CDR2 is YYREEE in the germline V gene (reference sequence). The CDR3 runs 15 residues. V lost 2 bases and J lost 3; bases outside the gene matches: 6. The CDR3 coding sequence is TGTGCCAGCAGCTTCGGGACTAGCAGAAACTACGAGCAGTACTTC. It translates to CASSFGTSRNYEQYF. Full variable domain (rest looked up from reference TRBV5-4 and TRBJ2-7): ETGVTQSPTHLIKTRGQQVTLRCSSQSGHNTVSWYQQALGQGPQFIFQYYREEENGRGNFPPRFSGLQFPNYSSELNVNALELDDSALYLCASSFGTSRNYEQYFGPGTRLTVT.

Written as DNA, the CDR3 is TGTGCCAGCAGCCCAGCCCCCGGGACACTGAACACTGAAGCTTTCTTT. It codes for CASSPAPGTLNTEAFF. The V gene is TRBV13, the J gene TRBJ1-1, with a possible D match to TRBD1 (6 bases). CDR3 size: 16 residues. The germline V gene has CDR1 PRHDT and CDR2 FYEKMQ (reference sequence). V was pared by 5 bases and J by 0 bases, with 16 bases between.

The chain joins TRBV9 to TRBJ2-3; 7 nucleotides align to TRBD1. V shed 4 bases and J 3 bases; nucleotides not matched to a gene: 8. Per the germline V gene, CDR1 is SGDLS and CDR2 is YYNGEE. The CDR3 has 15 amino acids. The DNA of the CDR3 is TGTGCCAGCAGCCCCACAGGGGTTTGGACAGATACGCAGTATTTT. It codes for CASSPTGVWTDTQYF.

This clone showed up just a few times. J is TRBJ2-7 and V is TRBV28, with 7 bases fitting TRBD1. Germline V CDR1 and CDR2: MDHEN, SYDVKM. CDR3 length: 14 amino acids. V shed 5 bases and J 3 bases; nucleotides not matched to a gene: 7. CDR3 DNA: TGTGCCAGCAGTGATACCGACAGGGTCTACGAGCAGTACTTC. Translating gives CASSDTDRVYEQYF. The entire variable domain, with the rest obtained from reference TRBV28 and TRBJ2-7, is as follows: DVKVTQSSRYLVKRTGEKVFLECVQDMDHENMFWYRQDPGLGLRLIYFSYDVKMKEKGDIPEGYSVSREKKERFSLILESASTNQTSMYLCASSDTDRVYEQYFGPGTRLTVT.

Details on this clone: At one of its ends the junction is not consistent with the germline gene, which may arise from a read error. The gene calls are TRBV7-9 and TRBJ1-2; D may be TRBD1 (6 bases). Per the germline V gene, CDR1 is SEHNR and CDR2 is FQNEAQ (reference sequence). The CDR3 contains 15 residues. CDR3 nucleotides: TGTTCCAGCAGCCCTATACAGGGTCCCTTTGATGGCTACACCTTC. It is translated as CSSSPIQGPFDGYTF.

This chain connects TRBV5-1 to TRBJ1-2; TRBD1 matches 12 bases. CDR3 size: 15 residues. Germline V CDR1 and CDR2: SGHRS, YFSETQ. V lost 4 bases to trimming and J lost 6 bases; unmatched junction nucleotides: 7. The CDR3 DNA is TGCGCCAGCAGCGCCGGGACAGGGGGCTACGATGGCTACACCTTC. Its protein is CASSAGTGGYDGYTF.

The V call is TRBV4-1, the J call TRBJ2-7, with D perhaps TRBD1 (5 bases). This CDR3 has 15 amino acids. The V gene's germline CDR1 is MGHRA and CDR2 YSYEKL. The V and J ends lost 1 base and 3 bases respectively, with 13 bases between them. The CDR3 DNA reads TGCGCCAGCAGCCAAGCAGAAGGGGTGGGCTACGAGCAGTACTTC. Protein: CASSQAEGVGYEQYF.

V is TRBV7-9 and J is TRBJ2-1; TRBD1 aligns across 11 bases. V was clipped by 6 bases and J by 6 bases; unmatched bases: 1. This CDR3 is 13 amino acids long. Germline lookup yields CDR1 SEHNR and CDR2 FQNEAQ (reference sequence). The CDR3 region is CASRGTGGNEQFF. The DNA for the CDR3 is TGTGCCAGCAGAGGGACAGGGGGCAATGAGCAGTTCTTC.